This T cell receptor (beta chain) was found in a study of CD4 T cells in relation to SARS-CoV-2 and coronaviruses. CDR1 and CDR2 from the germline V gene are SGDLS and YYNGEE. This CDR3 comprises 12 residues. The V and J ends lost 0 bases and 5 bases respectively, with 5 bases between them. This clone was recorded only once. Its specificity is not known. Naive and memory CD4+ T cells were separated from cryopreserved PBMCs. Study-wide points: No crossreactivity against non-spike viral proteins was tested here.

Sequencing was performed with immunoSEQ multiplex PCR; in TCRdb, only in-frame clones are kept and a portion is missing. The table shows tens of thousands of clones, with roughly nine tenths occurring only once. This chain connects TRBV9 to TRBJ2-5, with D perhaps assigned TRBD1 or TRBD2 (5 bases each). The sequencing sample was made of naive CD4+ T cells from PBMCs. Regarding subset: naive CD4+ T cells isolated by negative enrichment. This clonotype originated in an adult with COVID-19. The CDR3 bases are TGTGCCAGCAGCGTAGGGGGGGAGACCCAGTACTTC. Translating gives CASSVGGETQYF.